This record covers a single T cell receptor (beta chain). Its antigen is as yet unknown. It was with 60 Vbeta and 13 Jbeta primers that the PCR ran. Data came from immunoSEQ multiplex PCR; TCRdb stores just in-frame clones and leaves some out. The sample records about 190,000 clones, roughly 80% being singletons. This sample stems from a study of cytomegalovirus exposure and HLA in healthy donors. General study points: In vitro testing confirmed a few CMV-associated chains as specific for CMV antigens. Cytomegalovirus-associated status was assigned to some 180 TCR beta chains. V segments that were indistinguishable, TRBV6-2 and TRBV6-3 among them, were omitted from analysis.

The V gene's germline CDR1 is SEHNR and CDR2 FQNEAQ (reference sequence). The trim removed 3 bases at V and 4 bases at J, leaving 7 bases unmatched. CDR3 length: 16 amino acids. Specimen: PBMCs. This receptor was obtained from a woman aged 25-40 years in good health and CMV-seropositive. The chain links TRBV7-9 to TRBJ2-7, with TRBD1 identical over 12 bases. CDR3: CASSFIPGQGAYEQYF. CDR3 nucleotides: TGTGCCAGCAGCTTCATCCCGGGACAGGGGGCTTACGAGCAGTACTTC.